Listed below are T cell receptor beta chains from one sample, sequenced in a study of blood T cell repertoires in COVID-19. Sequenced by immunoSEQ multiplex PCR; TCRdb stores in-frame clones only, minus some. This repertoire shows approximately 200,000 clones, roughly 83% found once; its top ten account for about 7.4%. The sequenced sample consisted of peripheral blood. The source is a woman between 45 and 60 years old with acute or convalescent COVID-19. CDR3s include the opening cysteine and the closing phenylalanine or tryptophan. Each record gives: D gene, clone size, V gene, J gene, CDR3 protein, CDR3 DNA. A D gene is named only where the DNA matches it firmly. Expanded clones get a size class; other rows say once, few or many, or leave the size out.

TRBD1	-	TRBV30	TRBJ1-1	CAWNVQGGAIGAFF	TGTGCCTGGAACGTACAGGGGGGGGCTATTGGAGCTTTCTTT
-	-	TRBV29-1	TRBJ2-3	CSVERHLTDTQYF	TGCAGCGTTGAGAGACATCTCACAGATACGCAGTATTTT
TRBD1	few	TRBV6-5	TRBJ2-1	CASSTGTGGRVEQFF	TGTGCCAGCAGTACCGGGACAGGGGGTAGGGTTGAGCAGTTCTTC
TRBD2	once	TRBV24-1	TRBJ2-3	CATSDKRLAQGNTQYF	TGTGCCACCAGTGATAAAAGACTAGCGCAAGGGAATACGCAGTATTTT
TRBD2	-	TRBV7-2	TRBJ2-1	CASSLDGGRTGEQFF	TGTGCCAGCAGCTTAGACGGCGGGAGGACTGGTGAGCAGTTCTTC
TRBD1	-	TRBV10-3	TRBJ2-2	CAISGRDRGESGELFF	TGTGCCATCAGTGGCCGGGACAGGGGGGAGTCCGGGGAGCTGTTTTTT
TRBD2	-	TRBV4-2	TRBJ2-2	CASSHSLAGNTGELFF	TGTGCCAGCAGCCACTCCCTAGCGGGGAACACCGGGGAGCTGTTTTTT
-	few	TRBV10-1	TRBJ1-1	CASRSQNTEAFF	TGCGCCAGCAGATCCCAGAACACTGAAGCTTTCTTT
-	-	TRBV7-2	TRBJ1-5	CASSLVGGGEPQHF	TGTGCCAGCAGCTTAGTTGGAGGTGGCGAGCCCCAGCATTTT
TRBD1	once	TRBV14	TRBJ2-2	CASSLDRGSGELFF	TGTGCCAGCAGCCTGGACAGGGGTTCAGGGGAGCTGTTTTTT
-	-	TRBV5-1	TRBJ1-1	CASSLDPGRNTEAFF	TGCGCCAGCAGCTTGGATCCGGGTCGGAACACTGAAGCTTTCTTT
TRBD1	once	TRBV19	TRBJ2-7	CASKGTGGFGEQYF	TGTGCCAGTAAAGGGACAGGGGGCTTCGGCGAGCAGTACTTC
TRBD2	-	TRBV10-2	TRBJ2-1	CASKGLASYNEQFF	TGCGCCAGCAAGGGACTAGCGTCCTACAATGAGCAGTTCTTC
TRBD1	-	TRBV5-8	TRBJ1-5	CASGPGQTYSNQPQHF	TGTGCCAGCGGACCGGGACAGACTTATAGCAATCAGCCCCAGCATTTT
-	-	TRBV28	TRBJ1-4	CASSTDSEKLFF	TGTGCCAGCAGCACCGATAGTGAAAAACTGTTTTTT
-	-	TRBV6-2/TRBV6-3	TRBJ1-2	CASSYSKGALYGYTF	TGTGCCAGCAGTTACTCGAAAGGGGCCCTCTATGGCTACACCTTC
TRBD2	-	TRBV5-1	TRBJ2-5	CASSLGLAGGETQYF	TGCGCCAGCAGCTTGGGCCTAGCGGGCGGAGAGACCCAGTACTTC
TRBD1	-	TRBV7-9	TRBJ1-6	CASSNPDRWSPLHF	TGTGCCAGCAGTAACCCGGACAGGTGGTCACCCCTCCACTTT
-	-	TRBV6-6	TRBJ2-5	CASSAWGQETQYF	TGTGCCAGCAGTGCCTGGGGGCAGGAGACCCAGTACTTC
-	-	TRBV4-1	TRBJ2-7	CASSAGNSGLGEQYF	TGCGCCAGCAGCGCAGGGAATTCGGGTTTGGGAGAGCAGTACTTC
TRBD1	-	TRBV19	TRBJ1-1	CASSARTGGNTEAFF	TGTGCCAGTAGTGCCCGGACAGGGGGCAACACTGAAGCTTTCTTT
TRBD1	-	TRBV7-8	TRBJ2-7	CASTNDRAGEQYF	TGTGCCAGCACCAACGACAGGGCTGGCGAGCAGTACTTC
-	once	TRBV4-1	TRBJ1-6	CASSQEPGHYNSPLHF	TGCGCCAGCAGCCAAGAACCGGGACACTATAATTCACCCCTCCACTTT
-	once	TRBV5-1	TRBJ2-3	CASSLYSDTQYF	TGCGCCAGCAGCTTGTACTCGGATACGCAGTATTTT
-	-	TRBV30	TRBJ1-4	CAWSVQINEKLFF	TGTGCCTGGAGTGTACAGATTAATGAAAAACTGTTTTTT
-	-	TRBV7-6	TRBJ2-5	CASSLVSMETQYF	TGTGCCAGCAGCTTAGTGTCAATGGAGACCCAGTACTTC
-	once	TRBV10-3	TRBJ2-2	CAISEARAGTGELFF	TGTGCCATCAGTGAGGCCCGGGCGGGCACCGGGGAGCTGTTTTTT
TRBD1	-	TRBV11-2	TRBJ1-4	CASSLNIEPGQGNEKLFF	TGTGCCAGCAGCTTAAATATCGAGCCGGGACAGGGTAATGAAAAACTGTTTTTT
TRBD1	once	TRBV4-3	TRBJ1-3	CASSRIRQGSGNTIYF	TGCGCCAGCAGCCGGATACGACAGGGCTCTGGAAACACCATATATTTT
-	-	TRBV27	TRBJ2-7	CASSLTGSYEQYF	TGTGCCAGCAGTTTAACAGGGTCCTACGAGCAGTACTTC
TRBD1	once	TRBV19	TRBJ2-1	CASSDRQGVEQFF	TGTGCCAGTAGTGACAGACAGGGGGTTGAGCAGTTCTTC
TRBD1	-	TRBV19	TRBJ1-1	CASSKARGQGYTEAFF	TGTGCCAGTAGTAAAGCCCGGGGACAGGGTTACACTGAAGCTTTCTTT
TRBD2	-	TRBV5-6	TRBJ2-7	CASSLGEGYEQYF	TGTGCCAGCAGCTTGGGGGAGGGGTACGAGCAGTACTTC
TRBD1	-	TRBV7-3	TRBJ1-2	CASSLREHGGGEGYTF	TGTGCCAGCAGCTTAAGGGAGCATGGAGGGGGCGAAGGCTACACCTTC
TRBD1	few	TRBV6-6	TRBJ1-2	CASRTGGNYGYTF	TGTGCCAGCAGGACAGGGGGGAACTATGGCTACACCTTC
TRBD2	-	TRBV10-3	TRBJ2-5	CAISESPSGVVQETQYF	TGTGCCATCAGTGAGTCCCCTAGCGGGGTGGTCCAAGAGACCCAGTACTTC
-	-	TRBV27	TRBJ2-6	CASSFYSGANVLTF	TGTGCCAGCAGTTTCTACTCTGGGGCCAACGTCCTGACTTTC